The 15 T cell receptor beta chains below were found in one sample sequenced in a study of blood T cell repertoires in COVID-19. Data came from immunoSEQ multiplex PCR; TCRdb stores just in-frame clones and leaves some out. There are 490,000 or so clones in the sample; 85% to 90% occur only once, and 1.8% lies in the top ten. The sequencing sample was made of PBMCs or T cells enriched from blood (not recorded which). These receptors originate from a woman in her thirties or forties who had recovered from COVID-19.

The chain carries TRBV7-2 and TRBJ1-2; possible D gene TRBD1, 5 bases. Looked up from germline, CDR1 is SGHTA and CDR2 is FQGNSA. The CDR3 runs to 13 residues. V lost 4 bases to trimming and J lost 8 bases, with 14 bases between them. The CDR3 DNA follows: TGTGCCAGCAGCTCCTCCAGGGTTCAGGGCTACACCTTC. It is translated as CASSSSRVQGYTF.

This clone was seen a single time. The CDR3 DNA is TGTGCCAGCAGCATAGCGGGAACCAATGAGCAGTTCTTC. Translation: CASSIAGTNEQFF. The genes are TRBV9 and TRBJ2-1; 8 bases are a match to TRBD2. The CDR3 runs 13 residues. The V segment lost 4 bases and the J segment 6 bases; nucleotides outside the gene matches: 3. CDR1 is SGDLS and CDR2 is YYNGEE in the germline V gene. Based on the CDR3 plus reference TRBV9 and TRBJ2-1, the full variable domain is DSGVTQTPKHLITATGQRVTLRCSPRSGDLSVYWYQQSLDQGLQFLIQYYNGEERAKGNILERFSAQQFPDLHSELNLSSLELGDSALYFCASSIAGTNEQFFGPGTRLTVL.

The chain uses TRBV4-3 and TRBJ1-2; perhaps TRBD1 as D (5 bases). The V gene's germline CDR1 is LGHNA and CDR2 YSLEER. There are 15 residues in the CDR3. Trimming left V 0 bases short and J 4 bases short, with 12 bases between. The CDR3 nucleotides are TGCGCCAGCAGCCAAGAAGCCAGGACAAGCTATGGCTACACCTTC. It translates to CASSQEARTSYGYTF.

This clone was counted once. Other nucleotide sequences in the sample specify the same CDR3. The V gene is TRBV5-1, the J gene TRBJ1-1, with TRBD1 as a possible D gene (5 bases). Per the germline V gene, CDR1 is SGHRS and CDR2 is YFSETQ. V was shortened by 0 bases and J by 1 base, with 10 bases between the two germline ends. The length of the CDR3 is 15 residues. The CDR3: CASSLDGQPNTEAFF. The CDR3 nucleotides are TGCGCCAGCAGCTTGGATGGACAACCGAACACTGAAGCTTTCTTT.

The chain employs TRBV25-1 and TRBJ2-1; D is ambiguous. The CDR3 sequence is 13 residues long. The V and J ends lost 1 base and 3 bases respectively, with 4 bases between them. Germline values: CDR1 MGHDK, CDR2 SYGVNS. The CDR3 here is CASSESGYNEQFF. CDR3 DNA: TGTGCCAGCAGTGAATCGGGCTACAATGAGCAGTTCTTC.

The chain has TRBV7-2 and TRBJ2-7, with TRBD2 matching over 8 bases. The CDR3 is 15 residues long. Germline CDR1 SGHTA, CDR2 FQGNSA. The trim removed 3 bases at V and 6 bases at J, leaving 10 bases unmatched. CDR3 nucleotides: TGTGCCAGCAGCTTCGAAGCGGGAGTAGCACCCGAGCAGTACTTC. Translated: CASSFEAGVAPEQYF.

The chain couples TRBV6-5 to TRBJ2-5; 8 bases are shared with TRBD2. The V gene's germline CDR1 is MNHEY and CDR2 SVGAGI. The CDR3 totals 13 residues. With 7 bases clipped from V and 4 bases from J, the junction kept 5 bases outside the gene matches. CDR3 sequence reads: CASKGRGAETQYF. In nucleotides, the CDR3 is TGTGCCAGCAAGGGGCGGGGGGCAGAGACCCAGTACTTC.

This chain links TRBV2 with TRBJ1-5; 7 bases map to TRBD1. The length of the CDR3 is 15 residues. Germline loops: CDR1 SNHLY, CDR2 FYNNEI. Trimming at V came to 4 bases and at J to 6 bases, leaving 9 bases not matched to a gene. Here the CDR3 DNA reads TGTGCCAGCAGTGTGAGGAAGACAGGGACTCAGCCCCAGCATTTT. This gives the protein CASSVRKTGTQPQHF.

The CDR3 spells CASSQEDRGREKLFF. CDR3 DNA sequence: TGCGCCAGCAGCCAGGAGGACAGGGGGCGCGAAAAACTGTTTTTT. The chain joins TRBV4-1 to TRBJ1-4; 11 bases are a match to TRBD1. There are 15 residues in the CDR3. J lost 8 bases, V lost 3 bases, and 5 bases had no gene match. CDR1 and CDR2 from the germline V gene are MGHRA and YSYEKL.

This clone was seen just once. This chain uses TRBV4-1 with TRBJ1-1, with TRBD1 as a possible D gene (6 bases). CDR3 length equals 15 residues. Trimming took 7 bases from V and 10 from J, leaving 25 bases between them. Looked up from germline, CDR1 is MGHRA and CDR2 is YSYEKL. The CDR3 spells CASKNLLGQGYRAFF. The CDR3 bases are TGCGCCAGCAAGAATCTGTTGGGACAAGGCTATCGAGCTTTCTTT.

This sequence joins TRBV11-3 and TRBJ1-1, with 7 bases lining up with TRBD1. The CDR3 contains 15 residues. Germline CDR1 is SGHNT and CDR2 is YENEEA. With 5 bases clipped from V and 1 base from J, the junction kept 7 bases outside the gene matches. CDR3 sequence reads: CASSAGQKKNTEAFF. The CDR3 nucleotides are TGTGCCAGCAGCGCGGGACAGAAAAAGAACACTGAAGCTTTCTTT.

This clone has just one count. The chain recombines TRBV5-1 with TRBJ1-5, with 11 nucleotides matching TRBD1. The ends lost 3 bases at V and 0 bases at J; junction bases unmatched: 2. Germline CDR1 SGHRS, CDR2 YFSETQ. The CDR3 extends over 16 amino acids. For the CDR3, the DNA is TGCGCCAGCAGCTCGGGGACAGGGGGTAGCAATCAGCCCCAGCATTTT. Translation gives CASSSGTGGSNQPQHF. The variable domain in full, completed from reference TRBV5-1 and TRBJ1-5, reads KAGVTQTPRYLIKTRGQQVTLSCSPISGHRSVSWYQQTPGQGLQFLFEYFSETQRNKGNFPGRFSGRQFSNSRSEMNVSTLELGDSALYLCASSSGTGGSNQPQHFGDGTRLSIL.

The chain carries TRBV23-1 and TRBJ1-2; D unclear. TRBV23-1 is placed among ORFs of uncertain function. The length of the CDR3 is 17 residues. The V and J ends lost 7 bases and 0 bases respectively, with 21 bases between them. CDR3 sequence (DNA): TGCGCCAGCACCTATCTCCCTGAGGGCAGAGCTAACTATGGCTACACCTTC. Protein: CASTYLPEGRANYGYTF.

DNA of the CDR3: TGTGCCAGCAGCTCCAAAGGGGGAGTATCGTTCATTGCGAATGAGCAGTTCTTC. Residues: CASSSKGGVSFIANEQFF. This chain joins TRBV11-2 and TRBJ2-1, with D perhaps matching TRBD1 (6 bases). Germline values: CDR1 SGHAT, CDR2 FQNNGV. The CDR3 extends over 18 amino acids. V was clipped by 4 bases and J by 7 bases, with 26 bases between them. The full variable domain, with the rest looked up from reference TRBV11-2 and TRBJ2-1, is EAGVAQSPRYKIIEKRQSVAFWCNPISGHATLYWYQQILGQGPKLLIQFQNNGVVDDSQLPKDRFSAERLKGVDSTLKIQPAKLEDSAVYLCASSSKGGVSFIANEQFFGPGTRLTVL.

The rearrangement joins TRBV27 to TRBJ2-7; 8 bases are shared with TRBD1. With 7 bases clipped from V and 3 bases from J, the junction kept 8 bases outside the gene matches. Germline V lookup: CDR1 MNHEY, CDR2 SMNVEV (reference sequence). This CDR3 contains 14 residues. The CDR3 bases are TGTGCCAGCAAAGGACAGGGTAGAAACTACGAGCAGTACTTC. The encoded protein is CASKGQGRNYEQYF.